This T cell receptor (beta chain) was obtained from a study of cytomegalovirus exposure and HLA in healthy donors. The assay was immunoSEQ multiplex PCR, and TCRdb's table has in-frame clones only and misses some. The data show 350,000 or so clones, 70% to 90% seen once. CDR3 length equals 17 residues. From germline, CDR1 is MNHEY and CDR2 SMNVEV (reference sequence). Trimming left V 5 bases short and J 0 bases short, with 16 bases between. Whole-study results and caveats: Overall, roughly 170 TCR beta chains were annotated as cytomegalovirus-associated. Rarity characterized most TCR sequences, yet some public TCRs appeared in many donors.

Note on this clone: Its antigen is not known.

The chain employs TRBV27 and TRBJ2-2; possibly TRBD1 for D (5 bases). Sequenced input: PBMCs. The receptor was derived from a woman aged 18-35 years in good health and CMV-seronegative. DNA of the CDR3: TGTGCCAGCAGTCCACGCGACAGCGCTGCGAACACCGGGGAGCTGTTTTTT. Amino acid sequence: CASSPRDSAANTGELFF.